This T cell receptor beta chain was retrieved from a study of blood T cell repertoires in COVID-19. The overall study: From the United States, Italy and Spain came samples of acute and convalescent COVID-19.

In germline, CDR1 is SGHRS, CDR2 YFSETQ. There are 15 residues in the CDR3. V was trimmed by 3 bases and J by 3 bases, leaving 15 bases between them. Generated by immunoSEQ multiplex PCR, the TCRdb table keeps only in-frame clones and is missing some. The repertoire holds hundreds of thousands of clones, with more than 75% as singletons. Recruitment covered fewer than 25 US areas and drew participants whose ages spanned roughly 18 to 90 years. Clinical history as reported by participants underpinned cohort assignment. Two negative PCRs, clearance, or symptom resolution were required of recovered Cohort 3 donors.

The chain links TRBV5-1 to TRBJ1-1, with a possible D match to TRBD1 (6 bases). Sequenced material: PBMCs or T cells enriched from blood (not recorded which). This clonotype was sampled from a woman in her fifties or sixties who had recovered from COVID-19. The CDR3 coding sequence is TGCGCCAGCAGCTCTAAACCCACAGGGTACACTGAAGCTTTCTTT. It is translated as CASSSKPTGYTEAFF.